This TCR beta chain was documented in a study of T cell responses to AZD1222 COVID-19 vaccine. To note about this clone: Its specificity is unknown.

The CDR3 spans 15 residues. CDR1 and CDR2 (germline): SGHNT, YYREEE (reference sequence). Trimming shortened V by 5 bases and J by 0 bases, and 14 bases separated the two germline ends. Sequencing was performed with immunoSEQ multiplex PCR; in TCRdb, only in-frame clones are kept and a portion is missing. This table has under 250,000 clones, about 92% appearing once. Findings and caveats of the study: Only five to seven AZD1222 recipients were seropositive at baseline. Scientists sampled the repertoires only once the peak T cell response had passed. Compared with day 0, the breadth and depth of the Spike-specific TCR repertoire rose significantly after two doses of AZD1222. There were vaccine-associated CD4 TCRs across spike, dominant at 160-218 and 743-854.

The source of this sequence is an adult in good health. This specimen consisted of peripheral blood, obtained on day 0 of MenACWY control vaccination. The chain combines TRBV5-4 with TRBJ1-1, with a weak D call TRBD1 (6 bases). CDR3 sequence (DNA): TGTGCCAGCAGGCGGGTCGGGGGCCTGAACACTGAAGCTTTCTTT. Translated: CASRRVGGLNTEAFF.